Listed below are T cell receptor beta chains from one sample, sequenced in a study of regulatory T cells in long-lasting Graves disease. TCRdb reprocessed the multiplex PCR reads with MiXCR, giving one entry per CDR3 protein. The profile covers 400,000 to 500,000 distinct CDR3 sequences, with 15% appearing a single time and 15% to 20% taken by the ten largest. The sample was also reused in another study, on T cells in Graves' hyperthyroidism and ophthalmopathy.

The sample in question was peripheral blood mononuclear cells (PBMCs), obtained at new diagnosis, from a patient treated with antithyroid drugs. These TCRs come from a young woman with Graves disease. Each CDR3 is given with its conserved first and last residue. The D gene is left open where the match is weak. Rows give clone size only sometimes, using once, few, many, or a class for an expanded clone.

>many|TRBJ2-7|-|TRBV30
TGTGCCTGGAGCCCGGGTCTCGGGGAGCAGTACTTC
CAWSPGLGEQYF
>-|TRBJ1-2|-|TRBV29-1
TGCAGCGTTGCCCCCCGCTTGGCTCCGTATGGCTACACCTTC
CSVAPRLAPYGYTF
>few|TRBJ1-6|-|TRBV19
TGTGCCAGTAGTATCACGGGCGACACTTCACCCCTCCACTTT
CASSITGDTSPLHF
>-|TRBJ2-3|TRBD1|TRBV6-1
TGTGCCAGCAGACAGACAGGGGGTAGCACAGATACGCAGTATTTT
CASRQTGGSTDTQYF
>-|TRBJ2-5|-|TRBV28
TGTGCCAGCAGTTTAACAAAAACCGGGAGCCCCGTTCGAGAGACCCAGTACTTC
CASSLTKTGSPVRETQYF
>many|TRBJ2-2|-|TRBV12-3/TRBV12-4
TGTGCCAGCAGCCATCGGACCGGGGAGCTGTTTTTT
CASSHRTGELFF
>-|TRBJ2-7|TRBD1|TRBV14
TGTGCCAGCAGCCGGTCCGGGACAGGGGGATCCTACGAGCAGTACTTC
CASSRSGTGGSYEQYF
>many|TRBJ2-7|-|TRBV7-8
TGTGCCAGCACCAGGCTGGGTAGGCAGTACTTC
CASTRLGRQYF
>many|TRBJ2-7|-|TRBV11-2
TGTGCCAGCAGCCGTAGAGTCCTCCGGTACTTC
CASSRRVLRYF
>-|TRBJ1-1|-|TRBV12-3/TRBV12-4
TGTGCCAGCAGTTCCGGGCCGAACACTAAAGCTTTCTTT
CASSSGPNTKAFF
>few|TRBJ2-3|-|TRBV5-4
TGTGCCAGCAACCCCGGGACCGACACAGATACGCAGTATTTT
CASNPGTDTDTQYF
>few|TRBJ1-6|-|TRBV6-1
TGTGCCAGCAGCACTTCGTTGCCCTCCTATAATTCACCCCTCCACTTT
CASSTSLPSYNSPLHF
>many|TRBJ2-5|-|TRBV6-1
TGTGCCAGCAGGCCCTCCTCAACGGAGACCCAGTACTTC
CASRPSSTETQYF
>few|TRBJ2-3|-|TRBV27
TGTGCCAGCAGTAACTCCCAGACTAGTTTCACAGATACGCAGTATTTT
CASSNSQTSFTDTQYF
>few|TRBJ1-2|-|TRBV29-1
TGCAGCGTCACCGAACACTATGGCTACACCTTC
CSVTEHYGYTF
>many|TRBJ2-4|TRBD1|TRBV28
TGTGCCAGCAGTTTTGCTACAGGGGGATTCCAAAACATTCAGTACTTC
CASSFATGGFQNIQYF
>-|TRBJ2-5|-|TRBV5-6
TGTGCCAGCCTTTTGACTCTGCGACAAGAGACCCAGTACTTC
CASLLTLRQETQYF
>few|TRBJ2-1|-|TRBV9
TGTGCCAGCAGCCCCCAGGAGGGGGATGAGCAGTTCTTC
CASSPQEGDEQFF
>-|TRBJ1-4|-|TRBV2
TGTGCCAGCATCGAGGGGGGAATAACTAATGAAAAACTGTTTTTT
CASIEGGITNEKLFF
>once|TRBJ1-5|TRBD1|TRBV12-3/TRBV12-4
TGTGCCAGCAGACAACAGGGGTGGAATCAGCCCCAGCATTTT
CASRQQGWNQPQHF
>many|TRBJ2-7|TRBD1|TRBV29-1
TGCAGCGTTGAAGTTTCCGGGACAGGGTTTGGCGAGCAGTACTTC
CSVEVSGTGFGEQYF
>-|TRBJ1-6|TRBD1|TRBV7-9
TGTGCCAGCAGACAGGGGACCTATAATTCACCCCTCCACTTT
CASRQGTYNSPLHF
>-|TRBJ1-1|-|TRBV12-3/TRBV12-4
TGTGCCAGCAGTTTAAGTCAGTCTGAAGCTTTCTTT
CASSLSQSEAFF
>few|TRBJ2-5|-|TRBV6-2/TRBV6-3
TGTGCCAGCAGCCCCTCGGGGGCAGGAGACCTCCGGACCCAGTACTTC
CASSPSGAGDLRTQYF
>many|TRBJ2-2|-|TRBV5-1
TGCGCCAGCAGCTTGCTACCGGGGACGGGAAACACCGGGGAGCTGTTTTTT
CASSLLPGTGNTGELFF
>many|TRBJ1-1|TRBD1|TRBV11-2
TGTGCCAGCAGCTGGAGTTTAATCGGGACAGGGGGCGATTGGGGCACTGAAGCTTTCTTT
CASSWSLIGTGGDWGTEAFF
>many|TRBJ2-3|TRBD2|TRBV3-1
TGTGCCAGCAGCCATCGACTAGCGGGAGGTCGGGATACGCAGTATTTT
CASSHRLAGGRDTQYF
>many|TRBJ1-1|-|TRBV5-5
TGTGCCAGCAGCTTGCAAGGACAGCTGAACACTGAAGCTTTCTTT
CASSLQGQLNTEAFF
>-|TRBJ2-1|TRBD2|TRBV5-1
TGCGCCAGCAGCTCACGTAGCGGGAGGACCCACAATGAGCAGTTCTTC
CASSSRSGRTHNEQFF
>-|TRBJ1-4|-|TRBV12-3/TRBV12-4
TGTGCCAGCAGTTTAGCCTGGTTAGGGGAAAAACTGTTTTTT
CASSLAWLGEKLFF
>many|TRBJ1-1|-|TRBV6-1
TGTGCCAGCGGTCGTCAGGGAAACACTGAAGCTTTCTTT
CASGRQGNTEAFF
>few|TRBJ2-6|-|TRBV20-1
TGCAGTGCTAGAGGGCAGGGACATTACTCTGGGGCCAACGTCCTGACTTTC
CSARGQGHYSGANVLTF
>many|TRBJ1-2|-|TRBV18
TGTGCCAGCTCACTAGGACAGTTCAACTATGGCTACACCTTC
CASSLGQFNYGYTF
>-|TRBJ2-4|-|TRBV9
TGTGCCAGCAGCGTAGCTGAAGCCAAAAACATTCAGTACTTC
CASSVAEAKNIQYF
>few|TRBJ2-1|-|TRBV7-6
TGTGCCAGCTCAGCTTTAAGTGGGGAGGTCTCCTACAATGAGCAGTTCTTC
CASSALSGEVSYNEQFF
>many|TRBJ2-7|-|TRBV29-1
TGCAGCGTTGCTGTTTCCTACGAGCAGTACTTC
CSVAVSYEQYF
>-|TRBJ1-2|-|TRBV10-3
TGTGCCATCGCAGGGAGCTATGGCTACACCTTC
CAIAGSYGYTF
>many|TRBJ2-5|-|TRBV14
TGTGCCAGCAGCCAGCGATGGACAGAAACCCAAGAGACCCAGTACTTC
CASSQRWTETQETQYF
>-|TRBJ2-1|-|TRBV19
TGTGCCAGTAGTATTTCCGATGAGCAGTTCTTC
CASSISDEQFF
>few|TRBJ2-7|TRBD2|TRBV20-1
TGCAGTGCTAGAGAACCGGGGGGTGGGGGCGAGCAGTACTTC
CSAREPGGGGEQYF
>-|TRBJ2-1|-|TRBV9
TGTGCCAGCAGCGTAGCGACGGTGAGCTCCTACAATGAGCAGTTCTTC
CASSVATVSSYNEQFF
>-|TRBJ1-2|TRBD1|TRBV7-9
TGTGCCAGCAGCTTACAGGGGGCGGACGGCTACACCTTC
CASSLQGADGYTF
>few|TRBJ2-1|-|TRBV10-3
TGTGCCATCAGTGAGTCACCGGATAGCTCCTACAATGAGCAGTTCTTC
CAISESPDSSYNEQFF
>many|TRBJ2-5|-|TRBV27
TGTGCCAGCTGGATAACCGGGGAGACCCAGTACTTC
CASWITGETQYF
>few|TRBJ1-2|-|TRBV20-1
TGCAGTGCTAGAGAGCATGGCTACACCTTC
CSAREHGYTF